This TCR beta chain derives from a study of T cells in Graves' hyperthyroidism and ophthalmopathy. RNA transcripts yielded amplified TCR beta CDR3 regions. HTBI primers drove first-round RT-PCR of the TCR CDR3. TCRdb reprocessed the multiplex PCR reads via MiXCR and lists one record per CDR3 protein. This sample carries around 500,000 distinct CDR3 sequences, around a fifth of them seen once, and the ten largest clones take under 55%. Looked up from germline, CDR1 is LGHDT and CDR2 is YNNKEL (reference sequence). This CDR3 region has 14 residues. V was trimmed by 4 bases and J by 4 bases, leaving 14 bases between them.

Sample: blood. The sequence was obtained from a woman aged 70-85 years with Graves' ophthalmopathy. J is TRBJ2-7 and V is TRBV3-1; tentatively, D is TRBD1 or TRBD2 (5 bases each). CDR3 nucleotide sequence: TGTGCCAGCAGCCGATTCGGGGCACGTTACGAGCAGTACTTC. It codes for CASSRFGARYEQYF.